A selection of T cell receptor beta chains follows, all from one sample in a study of cytomegalovirus exposure and HLA in healthy donors. Data came from immunoSEQ multiplex PCR; TCRdb stores just in-frame clones and leaves some out. The sample holds some 110,000 clones; roughly 80% are singletons and the top ten take roughly 1.9%. Specimen: PBMCs. The source of these receptors is a woman between 40 and 50 years old in good health and CMV-seronegative. CDR3s include the opening cysteine and the closing phenylalanine or tryptophan. D genes are given only for firm matches. Part of the rows lack a size; the others show once, few, many or a class for expanded clones.

cdr3_nt	cdr3_aa	d_call	clone_size	v_call	cdr3_length	j_call
TGTGCCAGCAACCCTCAGGGGTGGGGGACAGGGAACGAGCAGTACTTC	CASNPQGWGTGNEQYF	TRBD1	NA	TRBV7-6	16	TRBJ2-7
TGTGCCAGCAGTGAAGCCGACCTTATACAACAGAACTATGGCTACACCTTC	CASSEADLIQQNYGYTF	NA	NA	TRBV6-1	17	TRBJ1-2
TGTGCCAGCAGTTTAGGGGACAGGGACAATGGCTACACCTTC	CASSLGDRDNGYTF	TRBD1	NA	TRBV28	14	TRBJ1-2
TGTGCCAGCAAGCTAGCGGGAGGGCTCTACGAGCAGTACTTC	CASKLAGGLYEQYF	TRBD2	NA	TRBV27	14	TRBJ2-7
TGTGCCAGCAGCTTAGCCCCCAGGGGGGTCAAGGGGGAGCTGTTTTTT	CASSLAPRGVKGELFF	NA	NA	TRBV7-9	16	TRBJ2-2
TGTGCCAGCAGCGTTAACAGTGGTGCCCTGGAAAAACTGTTTTTT	CASSVNSGALEKLFF	NA	NA	TRBV9	15	TRBJ1-4
TGCAGCGCCGGGGCCGGGGGGTACTACGAGCAGTACTTC	CSAGAGGYYEQYF	TRBD2	NA	TRBV29-1	13	TRBJ2-7
TGTGCCAGCAGGGTCAACAGGGCCACCTCTGGAAACACCATATATTTT	CASRVNRATSGNTIYF	NA	NA	TRBV7-2	16	TRBJ1-3
TGTGCCAGCTCAGGGGCTAGCGGGTATACACAAGAGACCCAGTACTTC	CASSGASGYTQETQYF	TRBD2	NA	TRBV18	16	TRBJ2-5
TGTGCCAGCAGCCGAGACAGGGGTGATCAGCCCCAGCATTTT	CASSRDRGDQPQHF	TRBD1	NA	TRBV7-9	14	TRBJ1-5
TGTGCCAGCAGTGAACCCCCGGGTAGCGGGAGAGAGACCCAGTACTTC	CASSEPPGSGRETQYF	TRBD2	NA	TRBV25-1	16	TRBJ2-5
TGCGCCAGCAGCAGGCGGGACAGCGCCTCGGAGACCCAGTACTTC	CASSRRDSASETQYF	NA	NA	TRBV5-1	15	TRBJ2-5
TGTGCCAGTAGTACGACACTGAACACTGAAGCTTTCTTT	CASSTTLNTEAFF	NA	few	TRBV19	13	TRBJ1-1
TGTGCCAGCAGTTTCGGGGGAGTCCTCCCCTACGAGCAGTACTTC	CASSFGGVLPYEQYF	NA	NA	TRBV28	15	TRBJ2-7
TGCGCCAGCAGCCTCGGACTAGCGGGAGATGTTGAGCAGTTCTTC	CASSLGLAGDVEQFF	TRBD2	NA	TRBV5-1	15	TRBJ2-1
TGTGCCAGTAGTAGCGGGGTGGACAGGGGAGCCACAGATACGCAGTATTTT	CASSSGVDRGATDTQYF	TRBD1	NA	TRBV19	17	TRBJ2-3
TGCGCCAGCAGCCTTGGGACAGGGGAATATATGAACACTGAAGCTTTCTTT	CASSLGTGEYMNTEAFF	TRBD1	few	TRBV4-3	17	TRBJ1-1
TGTGCCATCAGTGAGCCGGGACAGGGGCAAGTCCACGAGCAGTACTTC	CAISEPGQGQVHEQYF	TRBD1	NA	TRBV10-3	16	TRBJ2-7
TGTGCCAGCAGCCCTCCAGGACTTTTGGGGAACACTGAAGCTTTCTTT	CASSPPGLLGNTEAFF	NA	NA	TRBV9	16	TRBJ1-1
TGTGCCAGCAGTTCACCCGGGACAGGGAATAAGTGGCAGTACTTC	CASSSPGTGNKWQYF	TRBD1	NA	TRBV28	15	TRBJ2-7
TGTGCCAGCAGCCACTCTGACAGACCCTCTGGGTGGACCTTC	CASSHSDRPSGWTF	NA	few	TRBV7-2	14	TRBJ1-2
TGTGCCAGCAGTCGCTACGACAGATACGGCTACACCTTC	CASSRYDRYGYTF	NA	NA	TRBV28	13	TRBJ1-2
TGTGCCAGCAGAATGGTGGGAGTCGACACCGGGGAGCTGTTTTTT	CASRMVGVDTGELFF	NA	NA	TRBV7-2	15	TRBJ2-2
TGTGCCACCAGCAGGGGACAGATCGGCTACACCTTC	CATSRGQIGYTF	TRBD1	NA	TRBV15	12	TRBJ1-2
TGCGCCAGCAGCCCACAGATGAACACTGAAGCTTTCTTT	CASSPQMNTEAFF	NA	few	TRBV4-3	13	TRBJ1-1
TGCAGTGCTAGCTTGGGGAGGGCCTACACCTTC	CSASLGRAYTF	NA	NA	TRBV20-1	11	TRBJ1-2
TGTGCCAGCAGGCAAGAGGGCCTGAGCAATCAGCCCCAGCATTTT	CASRQEGLSNQPQHF	NA	few	TRBV6-4	15	TRBJ1-5
TGTGCCAGCAGCTTGGGGCGGGAGTCCCACGAGCAGTACTTC	CASSLGRESHEQYF	TRBD2	NA	TRBV7-2	14	TRBJ2-7
TGCAGCGACTTACAGGGGGCGGGAGTCCAAGAGACCCAGTACTTC	CSDLQGAGVQETQYF	TRBD1	NA	TRBV29-1	15	TRBJ2-5
TGTGCCAGCAGCTCATCTACGTCCGGGACAGGGGTTTGGAATGAGCAGTTCTTC	CASSSSTSGTGVWNEQFF	TRBD1	NA	TRBV14	18	TRBJ2-1
TGTGCCAGCCTCGACTCCTCTGGGGCCAACGTCCTGACTTTC	CASLDSSGANVLTF	NA	NA	TRBV7-9	14	TRBJ2-6
TGTGCCAGTAGTATATCCTCGCCGAGAGAGCAGTTCTTC	CASSISSPREQFF	NA	NA	TRBV19	13	TRBJ2-1
TGTGCCAGCAGCTTTGACAGGTTACCCTACGAGCAGTACTTC	CASSFDRLPYEQYF	NA	few	TRBV7-8	14	TRBJ2-7
TGTGCCATCAGTGAGGGACAGGGAATATTCTATGGCTACACCTTC	CAISEGQGIFYGYTF	TRBD1	NA	TRBV10-3	15	TRBJ1-2
TGTGCCAGCTCACCATCAGGGTATAGCAATCAGCCCCAGCATTTT	CASSPSGYSNQPQHF	NA	NA	TRBV18	15	TRBJ1-5
TGCGCCAGCAGCCAAGATGGGGGGTCACTAGCGGGAGGGCCGGGGGAGACCCAGTACTTC	CASSQDGGSLAGGPGETQYF	TRBD2	NA	TRBV4-3	20	TRBJ2-5
TGCGCCAGCCGAAGACAGGGGAGAGACACTGAAGCTTTCTTT	CASRRQGRDTEAFF	TRBD1	NA	TRBV5-1	14	TRBJ1-1
TGTGCCAGTAGTATGTCGCTAGCGGCGACGTACGAGCAGTACTTC	CASSMSLAATYEQYF	TRBD2	NA	TRBV19	15	TRBJ2-7
TGTGCCTGGAACCTTGGCGGGGTAGGCAATGAGCAGTTCTTC	CAWNLGGVGNEQFF	NA	NA	TRBV30	14	TRBJ2-1
TGTGCCAGCAGCTCATTTCAGAACGACAATGAGCAGTTCTTC	CASSSFQNDNEQFF	NA	few	TRBV11-2	14	TRBJ2-1
TGTGCCAGCAGCTACCCCGGGACAGATACGCAGTATTTT	CASSYPGTDTQYF	NA	few	TRBV7-2	13	TRBJ2-3
TGTGCCTGGTCTGGTAAGGGGTGGGATACGCAGTATTTT	CAWSGKGWDTQYF	NA	NA	TRBV30	13	TRBJ2-3
TGTGCCAGCAGTTTCTCATTAGGGGGCCTTGAAGCTTTCTTT	CASSFSLGGLEAFF	TRBD1	NA	TRBV28	14	TRBJ1-1
TGTGCCAGCAGTTTAAAAGGGACAGCTAGGGGTAACACCATATATTTT	CASSLKGTARGNTIYF	TRBD1	NA	TRBV28	16	TRBJ1-3
TGTGCCAGCAGCCGCCCCCCCGACAGGGTTAATCAGCCCCAGCATTTT	CASSRPPDRVNQPQHF	TRBD1	few	TRBV27	16	TRBJ1-5
TGTGCCAGCAGTGACATGACAGGGGGTGGGACTGAAGCTTTCTTT	CASSDMTGGGTEAFF	TRBD1	NA	TRBV6-1	15	TRBJ1-1